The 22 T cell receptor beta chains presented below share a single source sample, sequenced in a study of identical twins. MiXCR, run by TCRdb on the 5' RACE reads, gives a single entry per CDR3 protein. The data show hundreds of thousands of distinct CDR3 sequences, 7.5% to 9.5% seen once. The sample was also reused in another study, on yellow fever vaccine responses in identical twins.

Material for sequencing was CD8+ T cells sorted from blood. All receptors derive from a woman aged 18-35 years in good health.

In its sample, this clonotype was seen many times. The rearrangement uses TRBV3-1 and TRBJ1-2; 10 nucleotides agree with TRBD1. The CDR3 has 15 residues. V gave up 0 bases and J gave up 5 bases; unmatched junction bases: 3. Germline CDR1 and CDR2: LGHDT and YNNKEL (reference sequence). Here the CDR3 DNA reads TGTGCCAGCAGCCAAGATTTGGGACAGGGGTATGGCTACACCTTC. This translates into CASSQDLGQGYGYTF.

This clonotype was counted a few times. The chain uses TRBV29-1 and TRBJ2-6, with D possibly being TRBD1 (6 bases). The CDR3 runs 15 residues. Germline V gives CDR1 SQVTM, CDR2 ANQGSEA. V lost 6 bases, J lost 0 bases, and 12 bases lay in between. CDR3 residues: CSVLGASSGANVLTF. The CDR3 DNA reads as TGCAGCGTCTTGGGGGCGAGCTCTGGGGCCAACGTCCTGACTTTC. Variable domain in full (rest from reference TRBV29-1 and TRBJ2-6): SAVISQKPSRDICQRGTSLTIQCQVDSQVTMMFWYRQQPGQSLTLIATANQGSEATYESGFVIDKFPISRPNLTFSTLTVSNMSPEDSSIYLCSVLGASSGANVLTFGAGSRLTVL.

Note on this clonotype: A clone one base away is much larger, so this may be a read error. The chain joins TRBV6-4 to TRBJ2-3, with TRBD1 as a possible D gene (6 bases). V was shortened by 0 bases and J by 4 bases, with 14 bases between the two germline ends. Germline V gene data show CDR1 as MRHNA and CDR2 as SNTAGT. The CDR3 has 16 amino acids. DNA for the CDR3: TGTGCCAGCAGTGACTCTAGCGTGGGGGCCCCAGATACGCAGTATTTT. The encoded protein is CASSDSSVGAPDTQYF.

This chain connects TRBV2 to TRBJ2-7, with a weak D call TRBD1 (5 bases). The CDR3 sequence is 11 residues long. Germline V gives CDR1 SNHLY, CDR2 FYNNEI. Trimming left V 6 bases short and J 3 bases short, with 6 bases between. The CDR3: CASRQDYEQYF. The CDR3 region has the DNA TGTGCCAGCAGACAGGACTACGAGCAGTACTTC.

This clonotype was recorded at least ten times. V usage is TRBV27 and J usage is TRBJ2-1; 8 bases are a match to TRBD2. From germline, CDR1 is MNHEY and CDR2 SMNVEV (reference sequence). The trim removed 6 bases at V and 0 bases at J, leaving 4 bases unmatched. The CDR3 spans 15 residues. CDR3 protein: CASSLSGSSYNEQFF. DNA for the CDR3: TGTGCCAGCAGCTTAAGCGGGAGCTCCTACAATGAGCAGTTCTTC.

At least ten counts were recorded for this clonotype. The CDR3 nucleotides are TGTGCCAGCAGCCCATGGACAGAAGCCGGGGAGCTGTTTTTT. Translation gives CASSPWTEAGELFF. This chain uses TRBV14 with TRBJ2-2; perhaps TRBD1 as D (6 bases). Germline CDR1 and CDR2: SGHDN and FVKESK. The CDR3 covers 14 residues. Trimming removed 4 bases from V and 6 bases from J, with 12 bases in between.

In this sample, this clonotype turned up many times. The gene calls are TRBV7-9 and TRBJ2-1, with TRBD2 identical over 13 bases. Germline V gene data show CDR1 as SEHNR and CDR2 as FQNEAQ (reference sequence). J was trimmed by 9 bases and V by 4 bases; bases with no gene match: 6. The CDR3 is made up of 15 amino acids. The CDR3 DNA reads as TGTGCCAGCAGCTCCCGGACTAGCGGGAGCGGTGAGCAGTTCTTC. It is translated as CASSSRTSGSGEQFF.

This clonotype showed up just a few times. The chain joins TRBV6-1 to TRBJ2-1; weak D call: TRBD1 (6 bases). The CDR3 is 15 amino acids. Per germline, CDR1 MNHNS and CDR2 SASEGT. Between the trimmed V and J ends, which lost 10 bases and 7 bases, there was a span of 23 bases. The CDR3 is CATRWGTRGGNEQFF. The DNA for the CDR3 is TGTGCCACCCGATGGGGGACACGGGGTGGGAATGAGCAGTTCTTC.

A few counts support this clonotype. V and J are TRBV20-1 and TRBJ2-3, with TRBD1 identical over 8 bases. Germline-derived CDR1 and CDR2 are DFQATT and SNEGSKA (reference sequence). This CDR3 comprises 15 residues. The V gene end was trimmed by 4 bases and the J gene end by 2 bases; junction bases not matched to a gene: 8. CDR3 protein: CSAKNPGQVTDTQYF. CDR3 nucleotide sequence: TGCAGTGCTAAGAACCCGGGACAGGTCACAGATACGCAGTATTTT.

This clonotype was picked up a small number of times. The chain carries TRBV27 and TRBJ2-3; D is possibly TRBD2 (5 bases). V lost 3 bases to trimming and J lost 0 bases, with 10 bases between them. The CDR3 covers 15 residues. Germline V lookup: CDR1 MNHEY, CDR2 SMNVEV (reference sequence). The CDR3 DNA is TGTGCCAGCAGTTTTAAGCGGCTCAGCACAGATACGCAGTATTTT. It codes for CASSFKRLSTDTQYF.

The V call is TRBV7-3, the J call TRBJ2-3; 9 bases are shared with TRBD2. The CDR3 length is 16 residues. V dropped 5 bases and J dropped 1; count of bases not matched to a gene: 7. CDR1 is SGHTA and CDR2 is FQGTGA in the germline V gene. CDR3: CASSRAASGGTDTQYF. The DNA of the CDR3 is TGTGCCAGCAGCCGAGCAGCTAGCGGGGGCACAGATACGCAGTATTTT.

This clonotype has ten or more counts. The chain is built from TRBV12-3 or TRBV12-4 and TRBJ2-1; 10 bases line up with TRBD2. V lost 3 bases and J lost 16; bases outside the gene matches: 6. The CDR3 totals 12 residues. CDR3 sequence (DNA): TGTGCCAGCAGTTTGGGACTAGCGAATAGTTTCTTC. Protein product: CASSLGLANSFF.

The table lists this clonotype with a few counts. The DNA of the CDR3 is TGTGCCAGCAGTTACTCGGACCGAGTTTCCTACGAGCAGTACTTC. Its translation is CASSYSDRVSYEQYF. The chain carries TRBV6-2 or TRBV6-3 and TRBJ2-7, with D unresolved. The CDR3 consists of 15 residues. From germline, CDR1 is MNHEY and CDR2 SVGEGT. Trimming cost V 0 bases and J 1 base, with 10 bases left between them.

The CDR3, as DNA: TGTGCCAGCAGTTACTCGGGGACAGGACTAGCGGGAGGTAGTGAGCAGTTCTTC. Translation gives CASSYSGTGLAGGSEQFF. The genes are TRBV6-2 or TRBV6-3 and TRBJ2-1; 14 positions agree with TRBD2. CDR1 and CDR2 from the germline V gene are MNHEY and SVGEGT. The CDR3 is made up of 18 amino acids. Trimming cost V 0 bases and J 9 bases; bases outside gene matches: 10.

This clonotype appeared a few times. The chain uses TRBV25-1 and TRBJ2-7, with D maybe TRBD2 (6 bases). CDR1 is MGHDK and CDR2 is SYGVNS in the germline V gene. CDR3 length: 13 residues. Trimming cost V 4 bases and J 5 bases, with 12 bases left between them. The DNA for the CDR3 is TGTGCCAGCAGTGTGCGGGCGGGGAACGAGCAGTACTTC. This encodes CASSVRAGNEQYF.

In DNA, the CDR3 is TGCGCCAGCACCCCGGCGGGACCGAACACCGGGGAGCTGTTTTTT. This codes for CASTPAGPNTGELFF. This chain uses TRBV5-1 with TRBJ2-2; D is perhaps TRBD2 (6 bases). V lost 6 bases to trimming and J lost 0 bases, with 12 bases between them. Germline V gene lookup returns CDR1 SGHRS and CDR2 YFSETQ. This CDR3 has 15 residues.

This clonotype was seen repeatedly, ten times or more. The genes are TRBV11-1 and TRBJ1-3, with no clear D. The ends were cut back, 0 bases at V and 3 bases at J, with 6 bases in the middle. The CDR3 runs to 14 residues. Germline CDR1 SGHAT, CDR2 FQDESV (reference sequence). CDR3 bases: TGTGCCAGCAGCTTAGCCGCCGGTGGAAACACCATATATTTT. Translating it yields CASSLAAGGNTIYF.

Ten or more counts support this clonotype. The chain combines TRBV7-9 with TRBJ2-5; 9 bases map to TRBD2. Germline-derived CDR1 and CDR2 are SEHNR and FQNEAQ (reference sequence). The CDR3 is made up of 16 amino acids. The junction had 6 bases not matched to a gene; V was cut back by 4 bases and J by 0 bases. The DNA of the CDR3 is TGTGCCAGCAGCTCCAGACTAGCGGAAGACCAAGAGACCCAGTACTTC. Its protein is CASSSRLAEDQETQYF.

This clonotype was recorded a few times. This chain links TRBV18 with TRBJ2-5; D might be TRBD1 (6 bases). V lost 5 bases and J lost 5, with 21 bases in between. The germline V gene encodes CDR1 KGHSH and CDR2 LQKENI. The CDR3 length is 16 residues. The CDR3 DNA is TGTGCCAGCTCATCAGGGGCTCTCGCGATCAGGGAGACCCAGTACTTC. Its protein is CASSSGALAIRETQYF.

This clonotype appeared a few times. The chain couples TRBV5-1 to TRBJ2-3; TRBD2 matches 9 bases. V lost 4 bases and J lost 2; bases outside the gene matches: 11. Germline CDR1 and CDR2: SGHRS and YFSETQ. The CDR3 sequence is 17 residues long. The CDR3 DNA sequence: TGCGCCAGCAGCATTATTGGGGCGGGGGGGCCCACAGATACGCAGTATTTT. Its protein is CASSIIGAGGPTDTQYF.

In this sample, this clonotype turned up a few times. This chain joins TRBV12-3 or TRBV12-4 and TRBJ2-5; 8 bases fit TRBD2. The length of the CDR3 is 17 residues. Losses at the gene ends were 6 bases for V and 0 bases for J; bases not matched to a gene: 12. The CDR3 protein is CASSLWGASGHQETQYF. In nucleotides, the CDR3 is TGTGCCAGCAGCTTATGGGGGGCTAGCGGGCACCAAGAGACCCAGTACTTC.

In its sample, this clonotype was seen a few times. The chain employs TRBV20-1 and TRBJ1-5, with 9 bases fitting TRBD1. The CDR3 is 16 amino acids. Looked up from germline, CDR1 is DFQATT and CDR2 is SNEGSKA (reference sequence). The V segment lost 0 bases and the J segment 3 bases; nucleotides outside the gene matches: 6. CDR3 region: CSARDRDRAANQPQHF. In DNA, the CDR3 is TGCAGTGCTAGAGATCGGGACAGGGCGGCCAATCAGCCCCAGCATTTT.